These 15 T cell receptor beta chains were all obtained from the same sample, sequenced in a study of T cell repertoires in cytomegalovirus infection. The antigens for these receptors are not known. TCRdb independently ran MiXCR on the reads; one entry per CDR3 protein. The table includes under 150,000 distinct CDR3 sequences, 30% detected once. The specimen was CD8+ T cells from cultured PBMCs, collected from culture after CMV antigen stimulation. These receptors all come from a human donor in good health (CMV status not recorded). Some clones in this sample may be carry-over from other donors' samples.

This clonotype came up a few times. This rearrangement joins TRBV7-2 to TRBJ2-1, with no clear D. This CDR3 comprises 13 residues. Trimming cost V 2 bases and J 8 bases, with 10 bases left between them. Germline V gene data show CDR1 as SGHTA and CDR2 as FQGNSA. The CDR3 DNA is TGTGCCAGCAGCTTAAGGGTTTTCGATGAGCAGTTCTTC. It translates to CASSLRVFDEQFF.

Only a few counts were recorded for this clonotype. CDR3 region: CASSLNRDDAEAFF. CDR3 DNA: TGTGCCAGCAGTCTCAACCGGGACGACGCTGAAGCTTTCTTT. The rearrangement joins TRBV12-3 or TRBV12-4 to TRBJ1-1; maybe TRBD1 (5 bases). The ends were cut back, 5 bases at V and 6 bases at J, with 16 bases in the middle. The CDR3 runs to 14 residues.

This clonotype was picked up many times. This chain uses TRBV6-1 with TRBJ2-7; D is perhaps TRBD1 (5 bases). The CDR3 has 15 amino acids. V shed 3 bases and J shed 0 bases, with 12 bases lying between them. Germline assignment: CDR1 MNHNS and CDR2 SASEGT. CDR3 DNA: TGTGCCAGCAGTGAGGTGGACAAAAGCTCCTACGAGCAGTACTTC. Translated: CASSEVDKSSYEQYF.

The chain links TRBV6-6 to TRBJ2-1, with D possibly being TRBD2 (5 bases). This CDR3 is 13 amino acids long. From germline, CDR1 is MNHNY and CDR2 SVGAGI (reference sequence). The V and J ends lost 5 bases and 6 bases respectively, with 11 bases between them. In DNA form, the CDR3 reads TGTGCCAGCAGTCCCTGGGAGCGCAATGAGCAGTTCTTC. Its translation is CASSPWERNEQFF.

The CDR3 spells CASSTGQGSTDTQYF. The CDR3 DNA reads as TGTGCCAGCAGCACCGGACAGGGAAGCACAGATACGCAGTATTTT. J is TRBJ2-3 and V is TRBV7-2, with 8 bases matching TRBD1. The CDR3 totals 15 residues. V was clipped by 5 bases and J by 0 bases; unmatched bases: 4. Germline V lookup: CDR1 SGHTA, CDR2 FQGNSA.

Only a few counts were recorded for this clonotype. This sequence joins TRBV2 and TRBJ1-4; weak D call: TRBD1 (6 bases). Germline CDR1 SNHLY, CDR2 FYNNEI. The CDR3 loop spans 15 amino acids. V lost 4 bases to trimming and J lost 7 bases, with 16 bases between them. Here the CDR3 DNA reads TGTGCCAGCAGTGTTCGCAGGGGTCCCTCTGAAAAACTGTTTTTT. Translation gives CASSVRRGPSEKLFF.

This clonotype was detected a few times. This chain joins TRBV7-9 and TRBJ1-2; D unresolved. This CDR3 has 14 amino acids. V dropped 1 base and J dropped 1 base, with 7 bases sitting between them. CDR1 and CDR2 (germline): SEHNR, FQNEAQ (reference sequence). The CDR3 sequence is CASSLGLHNYGYTF. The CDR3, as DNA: TGTGCCAGCAGCTTAGGGTTACATAACTATGGCTACACCTTC.

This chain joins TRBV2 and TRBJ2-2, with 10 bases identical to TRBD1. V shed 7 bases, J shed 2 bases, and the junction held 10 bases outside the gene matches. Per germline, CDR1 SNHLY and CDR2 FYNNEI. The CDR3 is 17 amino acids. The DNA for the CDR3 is TGTGCCAGCACCCGCTCCCGGGACAGGGGCAACACCGGGGAGCTGTTTTTT. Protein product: CASTRSRDRGNTGELFF. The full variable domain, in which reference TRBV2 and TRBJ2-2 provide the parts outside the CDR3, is EPEVTQTPSHQVTQMGQEVILRCVPISNHLYFYWYRQILGQKVEFLVSFYNNEISEKSEIFDDQFSVERPDGSNFTLKIRSTKLEDSAMYFCASTRSRDRGNTGELFFGEGSRLTVL.

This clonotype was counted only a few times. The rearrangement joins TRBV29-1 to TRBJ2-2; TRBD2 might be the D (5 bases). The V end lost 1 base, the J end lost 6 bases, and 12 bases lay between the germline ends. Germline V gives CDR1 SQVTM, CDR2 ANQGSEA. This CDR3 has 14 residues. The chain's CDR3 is CSVEGLASSGELFF. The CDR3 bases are TGCAGCGTTGAAGGCCTAGCTAGCTCCGGGGAGCTGTTTTTT.

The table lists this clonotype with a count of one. The DNA of the CDR3 is TGCAGCGTTTGGGAGGGATACGAGCAGTACTTC. Its protein product is CSVWEGYEQYF. The chain employs TRBV29-1 and TRBJ2-7; 7 nucleotides align to TRBD2. Germline CDR1 is SQVTM and CDR2 is ANQGSEA. After removal of 5 bases from V and 4 bases from J, the junction contained 2 bases not matched to a gene. The CDR3 runs 11 residues.

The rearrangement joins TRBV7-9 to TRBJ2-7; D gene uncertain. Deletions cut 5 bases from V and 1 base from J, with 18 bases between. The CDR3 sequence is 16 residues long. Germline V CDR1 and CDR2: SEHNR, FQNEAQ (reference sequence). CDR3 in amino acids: CASSPPLGPKSYEQYF. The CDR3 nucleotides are TGTGCCAGCAGCCCCCCCCTCGGACCCAAATCCTACGAGCAGTACTTC.

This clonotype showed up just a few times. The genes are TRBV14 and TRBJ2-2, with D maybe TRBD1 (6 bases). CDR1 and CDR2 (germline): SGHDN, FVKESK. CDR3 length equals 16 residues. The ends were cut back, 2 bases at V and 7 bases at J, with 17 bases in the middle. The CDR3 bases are TGTGCCAGCAGCCAATATAGGGGGTTTCTTCACGGGGAGCTGTTTTTT. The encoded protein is CASSQYRGFLHGELFF.

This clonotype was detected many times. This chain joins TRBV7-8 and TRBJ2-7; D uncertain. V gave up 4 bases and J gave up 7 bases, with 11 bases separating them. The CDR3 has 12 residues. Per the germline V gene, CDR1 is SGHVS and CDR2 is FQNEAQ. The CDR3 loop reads CASSSTSGEQYF. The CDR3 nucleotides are TGTGCCAGCAGCTCCACCAGTGGGGAGCAGTACTTC.

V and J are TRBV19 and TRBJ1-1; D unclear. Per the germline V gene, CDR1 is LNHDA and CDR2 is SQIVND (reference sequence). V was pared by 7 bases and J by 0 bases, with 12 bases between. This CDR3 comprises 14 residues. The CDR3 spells CASKDGFLNTEAFF. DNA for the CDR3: TGTGCCAGTAAAGACGGGTTTTTGAACACTGAAGCTTTCTTT. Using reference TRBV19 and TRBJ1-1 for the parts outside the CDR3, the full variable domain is DGGITQSPKYLFRKEGQNVTLSCEQNLNHDAMYWYRQDPGQGLRLIYYSQIVNDFQKGDIAEGYSVSREKKESFPLTVTSAQKNPTAFYLCASKDGFLNTEAFFGQGTRLTVV.

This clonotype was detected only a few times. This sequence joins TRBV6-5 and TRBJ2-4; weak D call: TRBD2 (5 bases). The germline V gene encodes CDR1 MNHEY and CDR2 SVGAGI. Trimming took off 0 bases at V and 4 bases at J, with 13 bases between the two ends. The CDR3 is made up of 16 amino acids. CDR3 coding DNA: TGTGCCAGCAGTTACTCGATCTGGACGGGGAAAAACATTCAGTACTTC. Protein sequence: CASSYSIWTGKNIQYF.